This record covers a single TCR beta chain. Its antigen remains unidentified. No base quality information exists; no much larger clone differs at one position. The time point label, as the study defines it: about a year on ibrutinib. For TCR beta library preparation, approximately 2 micrograms of genomic DNA were isolated from cryopreserved PBMCs. Longitudinal blood samples from CLL patients on ibrutinib monotherapy were analyzed using high-throughput TCR beta sequencing. Patients were enrolled in a phase 2 open-label single-center ibrutinib monotherapy trial. A MiSeq instrument was used for deep resolution sequencing, which targeted depths ranging from 1 in 1 million up to 1 in 200,000 T cells, with coverage averaging 10x for each clonotype. The immunoSEQ hsTCRB Kit was used to generate TCR beta libraries. In the original analysis: Data were analyzed with ImmunoSEQ Data Assistant and ImmunoSEQ Analyzer, with V, D and J genes assigned per IMGT definitions. Clonality, which ranges from 0 to 1, was calculated by subtracting the normalized Shannon entropy of productive rearrangement frequencies from one. Only overrepresented clonotypes making up at least 0.05% of each patient's repertoire were included in the public clonotype analysis. More than ten repertoires from age-matched healthy donors, obtained from immuneACCESS, served as clonality controls. In TCRdb, the immuneACCESS table is reduced to in-frame sequences with V and J assigned. These tables do not hold every clone; where another copy was compared, an unresolved V gene accounts for under half, and the others remain unexplained. That table gives V, J and clone size, and the DNA gave D and trimming. Counted in this sample were some 70,000 clones; about 64% of them appeared once. Roughly 6% of the sample is taken by the ten largest.

The germline V gene sets CDR1 to SGHTA and CDR2 to FQGNSA. V loses 5 bases at its end and J loses 4 bases; junction bases beyond the gene matches: 11. The CDR3 sequence holds 16 residues, the cysteine and phenylalanine included. Only the CDR3 part of the read is kept: 48 bases, read in frame from the first base. This record comes from a study of cytotoxic CD8 clonotypes in ibrutinib-treated CLL (dated by TCRdb to about 2021). In the study overall: The cohort was composed of about 10 relapsed/refractory and approximately 16 treatment-naive patients; IGHV unmutated status was identified in approximately 17 patients. Responses were partial in roughly 24 patients and complete in 2; after median about 70 months follow-up, about 14 stayed in remission and some twelve progressed. The response samples were drawn at a median of approximately 11 months into treatment, with a range of roughly 6 to 36 months. Samples averaged about 260,000 productive templates and 90,000 to 100,000 productive rearrangements. Of the 85 to 95 participants in the trial, roughly 26 had longitudinal samples available. Cryopreserved peripheral blood mononuclear cells were obtained before treatment, at response, and at either sustained remission or disease progression. All remission and progressive disease samples were collected while patients were still receiving ibrutinib.

Study-wide findings and limitations: Clonality rose at ibrutinib response, remained stable during sustained remission, and dropped back toward baseline at progression. Public clonotypes were rare and either shrank or stayed stable during treatment, and the rise in clonality at ibrutinib response reflected expansion of private clonotypes. Baseline clonality exceeded that of age-matched healthy donors and correlated strongly with circulating CD8+ T-cell counts. Sampling times were not matched between sustained-remission and progressing patients, and lymph node repertoires were not studied.

The receptor was isolated from a human donor with chronic lymphocytic leukemia. The source material was PBMCs, sampled after 12 months of ibrutinib treatment. The receptor chain draws on TRBV7-2 and TRBJ2-3; 8 bases in between match TRBD2. The DNA reads TGTGCCAGCAGCCCCGGACCGGGACTAGGGGCAGATACGCAGTATTTT. Its product reads: CASSPGPGLGADTQYF.